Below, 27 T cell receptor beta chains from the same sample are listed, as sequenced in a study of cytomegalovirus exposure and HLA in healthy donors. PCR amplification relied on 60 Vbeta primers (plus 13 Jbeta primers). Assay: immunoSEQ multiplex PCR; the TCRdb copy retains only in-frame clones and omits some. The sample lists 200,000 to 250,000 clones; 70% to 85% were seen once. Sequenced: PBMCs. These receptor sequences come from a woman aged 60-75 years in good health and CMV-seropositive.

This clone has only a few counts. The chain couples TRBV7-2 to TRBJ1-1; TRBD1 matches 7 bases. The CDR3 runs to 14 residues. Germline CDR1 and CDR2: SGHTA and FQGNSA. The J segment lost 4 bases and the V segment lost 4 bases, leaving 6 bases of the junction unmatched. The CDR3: CASSYYRGGTEAFF. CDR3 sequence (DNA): TGTGCCAGCAGCTATTACAGGGGAGGCACTGAAGCTTTCTTT.

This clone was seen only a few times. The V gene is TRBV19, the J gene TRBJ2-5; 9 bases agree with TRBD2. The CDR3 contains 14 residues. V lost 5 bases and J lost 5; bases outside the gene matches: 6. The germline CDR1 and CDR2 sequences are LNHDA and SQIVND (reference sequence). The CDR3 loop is CASSSAGGRETQYF. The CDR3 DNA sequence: TGTGCCAGTAGTTCAGCGGGAGGAAGGGAGACCCAGTACTTC.

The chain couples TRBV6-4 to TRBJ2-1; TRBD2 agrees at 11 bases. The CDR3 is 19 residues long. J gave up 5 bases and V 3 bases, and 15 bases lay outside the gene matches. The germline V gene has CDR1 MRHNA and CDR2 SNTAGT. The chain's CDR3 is CASSEPRVPASGRNNEQFF. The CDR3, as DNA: TGTGCCAGCAGTGAGCCCCGAGTTCCTGCTAGCGGGAGGAACAATGAGCAGTTCTTC.

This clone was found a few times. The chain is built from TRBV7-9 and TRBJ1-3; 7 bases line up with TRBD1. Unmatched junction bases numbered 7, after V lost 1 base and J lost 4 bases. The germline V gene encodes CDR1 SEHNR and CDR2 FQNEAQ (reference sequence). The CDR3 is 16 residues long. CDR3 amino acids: CASSLGGGLLGNTIYF. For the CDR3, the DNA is TGTGCCAGCAGCTTAGGAGGGGGCCTGCTCGGAAACACCATATATTTT.

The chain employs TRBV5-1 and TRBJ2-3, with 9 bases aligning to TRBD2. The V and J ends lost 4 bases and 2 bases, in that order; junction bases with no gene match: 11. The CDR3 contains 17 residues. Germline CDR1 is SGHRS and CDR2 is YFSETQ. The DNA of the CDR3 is TGCGCCAGCAGCCCAAGACCGGGACTAGCCCCCACAGATACGCAGTATTTT. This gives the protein CASSPRPGLAPTDTQYF.

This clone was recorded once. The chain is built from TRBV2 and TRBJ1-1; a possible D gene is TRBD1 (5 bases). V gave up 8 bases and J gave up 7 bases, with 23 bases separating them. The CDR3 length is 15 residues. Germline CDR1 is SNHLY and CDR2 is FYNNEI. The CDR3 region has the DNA TGTGCCAGCCTGAGAACCGACAGATTTTTAGGTGAAGCTTTCTTT. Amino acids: CASLRTDRFLGEAFF.

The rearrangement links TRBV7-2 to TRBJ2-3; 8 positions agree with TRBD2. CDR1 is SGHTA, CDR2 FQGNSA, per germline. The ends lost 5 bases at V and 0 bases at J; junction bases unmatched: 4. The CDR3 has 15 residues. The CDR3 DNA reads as TGTGCCAGCAGCCCTAAGCGGGGGAGCACAGATACGCAGTATTTT. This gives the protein CASSPKRGSTDTQYF.

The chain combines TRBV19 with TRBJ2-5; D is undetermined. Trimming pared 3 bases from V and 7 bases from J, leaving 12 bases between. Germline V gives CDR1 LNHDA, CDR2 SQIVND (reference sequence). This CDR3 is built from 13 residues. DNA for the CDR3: TGTGCCAGTAGTATGGTGGGTTCGGGGACCCAGTACTTC. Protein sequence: CASSMVGSGTQYF.

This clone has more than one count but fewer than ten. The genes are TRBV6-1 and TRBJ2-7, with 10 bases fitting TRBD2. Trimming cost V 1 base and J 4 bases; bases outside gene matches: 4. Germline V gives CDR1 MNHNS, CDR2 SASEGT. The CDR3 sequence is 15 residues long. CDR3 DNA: TGTGCCAGCAGTGAAGTAGCTAGCGGGGGTTACGAGCAGTACTTC. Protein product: CASSEVASGGYEQYF.

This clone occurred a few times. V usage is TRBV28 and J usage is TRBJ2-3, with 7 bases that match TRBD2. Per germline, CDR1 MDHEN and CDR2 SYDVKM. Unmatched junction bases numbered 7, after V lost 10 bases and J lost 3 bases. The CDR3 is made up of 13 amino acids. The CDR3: CANGGTETDTQYF. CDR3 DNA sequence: TGTGCCAACGGGGGGACGGAAACAGATACGCAGTATTTT.

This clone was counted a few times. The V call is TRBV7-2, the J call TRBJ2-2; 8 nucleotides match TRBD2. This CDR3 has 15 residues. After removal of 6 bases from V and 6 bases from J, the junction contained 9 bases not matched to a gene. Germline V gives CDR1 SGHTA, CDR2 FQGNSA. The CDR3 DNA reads TGTGCCAGCAGGGACTTGCGGGGGGCACCCGGGGAGCTGTTTTTT. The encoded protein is CASRDLRGAPGELFF.

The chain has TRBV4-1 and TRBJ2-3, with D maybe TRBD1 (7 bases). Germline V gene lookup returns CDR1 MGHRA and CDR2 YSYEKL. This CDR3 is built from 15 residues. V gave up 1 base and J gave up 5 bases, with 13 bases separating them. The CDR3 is CASSQARQGGDTQYF. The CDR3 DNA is TGCGCCAGCAGCCAAGCTCGACAGGGAGGAGATACGCAGTATTTT.

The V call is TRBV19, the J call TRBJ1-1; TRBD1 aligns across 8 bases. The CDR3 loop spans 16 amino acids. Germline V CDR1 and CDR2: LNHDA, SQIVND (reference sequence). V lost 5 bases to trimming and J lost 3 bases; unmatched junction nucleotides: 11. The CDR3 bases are TGTGCCAGTAGTCCTGGACAGGGTGGGGGGGACACTGAAGCTTTCTTT. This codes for CASSPGQGGGDTEAFF.

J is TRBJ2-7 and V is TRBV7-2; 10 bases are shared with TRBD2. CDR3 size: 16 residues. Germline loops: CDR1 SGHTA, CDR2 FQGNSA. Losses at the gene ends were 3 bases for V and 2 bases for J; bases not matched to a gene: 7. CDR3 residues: CASSFSASGGPYEQYF. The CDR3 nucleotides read TGTGCCAGCAGCTTCTCGGCTAGCGGGGGCCCCTACGAGCAGTACTTC. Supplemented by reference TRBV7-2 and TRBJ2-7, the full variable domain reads GAGVSQSPSNKVTEKGKDVELRCDPISGHTALYWYRQSLGQGLEFLIYFQGNSAPDKSGLPSDRFSAERTGGSVSTLTIQRTQQEDSAVYLCASSFSASGGPYEQYFGPGTRLTVT.

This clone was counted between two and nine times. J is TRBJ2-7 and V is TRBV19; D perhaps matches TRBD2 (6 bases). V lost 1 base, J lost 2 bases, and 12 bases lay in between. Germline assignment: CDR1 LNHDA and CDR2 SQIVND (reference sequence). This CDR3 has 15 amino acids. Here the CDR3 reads CASSIGRGLPYEQYF. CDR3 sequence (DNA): TGTGCCAGTAGTATAGGTCGTGGACTACCCTACGAGCAGTACTTC. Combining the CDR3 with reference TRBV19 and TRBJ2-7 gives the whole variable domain DGGITQSPKYLFRKEGQNVTLSCEQNLNHDAMYWYRQDPGQGLRLIYYSQIVNDFQKGDIAEGYSVSREKKESFPLTVTSAQKNPTAFYLCASSIGRGLPYEQYFGPGTRLTVT.

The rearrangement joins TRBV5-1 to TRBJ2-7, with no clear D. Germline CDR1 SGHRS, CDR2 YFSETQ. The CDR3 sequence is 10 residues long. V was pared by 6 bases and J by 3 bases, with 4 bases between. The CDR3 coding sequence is TGCGCCAGCACCCGCTACGAGCAGTACTTC. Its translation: CASTRYEQYF.

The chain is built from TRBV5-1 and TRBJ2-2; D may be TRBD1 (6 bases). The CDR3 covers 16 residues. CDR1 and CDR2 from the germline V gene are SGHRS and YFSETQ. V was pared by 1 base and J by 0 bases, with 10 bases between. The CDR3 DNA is TGCGCCAGCAGCTTGTGGGGGCCCACGAACACCGGGGAGCTGTTTTTT. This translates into CASSLWGPTNTGELFF.

The CDR3 here is CASSVGTGLSNEQFF. The CDR3 nucleotides read TGTGCCAGCAGCGTGGGGACAGGGTTATCCAATGAGCAGTTCTTC. V usage is TRBV5-8 and J usage is TRBJ2-1, with TRBD1 matching over 9 bases. The CDR3 length is 15 residues. The ends lost 4 bases at V and 6 bases at J; junction bases unmatched: 8. Germline CDR1 SGHTS, CDR2 YDEGEE.

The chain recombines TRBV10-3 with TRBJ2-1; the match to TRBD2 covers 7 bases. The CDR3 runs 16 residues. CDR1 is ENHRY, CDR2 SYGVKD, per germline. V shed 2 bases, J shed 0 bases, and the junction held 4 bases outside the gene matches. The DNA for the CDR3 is TGTGCCATCAGTGAGCAGCGGGGATTCTCCTACAATGAGCAGTTCTTC. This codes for CAISEQRGFSYNEQFF.

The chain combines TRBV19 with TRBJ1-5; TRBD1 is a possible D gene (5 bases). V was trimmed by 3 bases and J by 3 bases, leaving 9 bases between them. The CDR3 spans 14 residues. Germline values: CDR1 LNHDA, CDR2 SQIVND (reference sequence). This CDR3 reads CASSMGRANQPQHF. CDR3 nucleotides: TGTGCCAGTAGTATGGGGCGTGCCAATCAGCCCCAGCATTTT.

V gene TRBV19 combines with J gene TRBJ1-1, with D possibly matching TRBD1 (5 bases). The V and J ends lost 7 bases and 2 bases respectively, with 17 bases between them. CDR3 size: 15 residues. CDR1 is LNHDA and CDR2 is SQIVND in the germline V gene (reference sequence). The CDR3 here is CASNRPGTSNTEAFF. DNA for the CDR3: TGTGCCAGTAATCGTCCAGGGACTTCAAACACTGAAGCTTTCTTT.

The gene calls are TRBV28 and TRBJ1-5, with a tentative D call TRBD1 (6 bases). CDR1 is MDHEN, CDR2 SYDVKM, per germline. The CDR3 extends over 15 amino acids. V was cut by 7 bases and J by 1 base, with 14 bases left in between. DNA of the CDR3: TGTGCCAGCATCCCAGCAGGGGCCAGCAATCAGCCCCAGCATTTT. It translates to CASIPAGASNQPQHF.

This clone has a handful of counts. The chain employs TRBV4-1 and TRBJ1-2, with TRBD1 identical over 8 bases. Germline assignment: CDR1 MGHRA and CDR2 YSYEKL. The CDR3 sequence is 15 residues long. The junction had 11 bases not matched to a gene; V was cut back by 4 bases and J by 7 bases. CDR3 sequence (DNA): TGCGCCAGCAGCCGAGGAACAGGGGGGGTATCTGGCTACACCTTC. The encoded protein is CASSRGTGGVSGYTF.

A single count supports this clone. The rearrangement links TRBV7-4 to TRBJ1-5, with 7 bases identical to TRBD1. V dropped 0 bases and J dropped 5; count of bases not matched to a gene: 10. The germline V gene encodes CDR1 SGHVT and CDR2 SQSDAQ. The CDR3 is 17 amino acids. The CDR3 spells CASSLANQQGNDQPQHF. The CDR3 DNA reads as TGTGCCAGCAGCTTAGCGAACCAACAGGGGAACGATCAGCCCCAGCATTTT.

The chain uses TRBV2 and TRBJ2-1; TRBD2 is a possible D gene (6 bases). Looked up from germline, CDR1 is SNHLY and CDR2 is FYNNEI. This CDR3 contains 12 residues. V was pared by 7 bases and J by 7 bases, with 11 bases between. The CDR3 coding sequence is TGTGCCAGCATTCTCAGCGGGAATGAGCAGTTCTTC. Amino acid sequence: CASILSGNEQFF.

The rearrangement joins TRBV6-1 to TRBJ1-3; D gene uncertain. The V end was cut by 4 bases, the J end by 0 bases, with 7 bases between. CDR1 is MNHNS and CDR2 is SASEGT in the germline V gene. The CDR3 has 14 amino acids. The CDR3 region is CASSVEGSGNTIYF. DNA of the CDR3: TGTGCCAGCAGTGTGGAGGGCTCTGGAAACACCATATATTTT.

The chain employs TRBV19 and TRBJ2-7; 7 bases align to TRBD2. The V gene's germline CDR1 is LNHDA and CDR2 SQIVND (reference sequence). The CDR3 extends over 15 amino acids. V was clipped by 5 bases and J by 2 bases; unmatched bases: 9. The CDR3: CASSAGTTPTYEQYF. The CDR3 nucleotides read TGTGCCAGTAGTGCCGGGACTACGCCAACCTACGAGCAGTACTTC.